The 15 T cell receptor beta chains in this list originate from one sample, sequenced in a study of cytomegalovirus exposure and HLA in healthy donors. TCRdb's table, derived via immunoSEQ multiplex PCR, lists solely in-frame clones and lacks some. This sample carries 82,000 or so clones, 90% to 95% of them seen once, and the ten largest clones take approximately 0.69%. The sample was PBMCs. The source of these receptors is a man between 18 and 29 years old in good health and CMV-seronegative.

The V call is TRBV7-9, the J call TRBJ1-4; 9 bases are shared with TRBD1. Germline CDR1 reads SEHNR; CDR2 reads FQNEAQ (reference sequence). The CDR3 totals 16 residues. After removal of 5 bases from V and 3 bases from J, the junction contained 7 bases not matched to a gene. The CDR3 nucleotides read TGTGCCAGCAGCCACGGGACAGGGAGGTCTAATGAAAAACTGTTTTTT. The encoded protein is CASSHGTGRSNEKLFF.

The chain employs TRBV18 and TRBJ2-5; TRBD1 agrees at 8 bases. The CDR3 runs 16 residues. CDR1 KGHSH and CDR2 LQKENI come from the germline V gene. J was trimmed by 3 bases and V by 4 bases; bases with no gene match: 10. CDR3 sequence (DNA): TGTGCCAGCTCACTAAGACAGGGGCCCAACGAAGAGACCCAGTACTTC. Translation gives CASSLRQGPNEETQYF.

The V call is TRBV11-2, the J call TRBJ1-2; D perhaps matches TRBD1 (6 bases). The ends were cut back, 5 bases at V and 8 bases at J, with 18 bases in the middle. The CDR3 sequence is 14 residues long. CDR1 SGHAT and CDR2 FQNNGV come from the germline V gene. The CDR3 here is CASSPGTTPKGYTF. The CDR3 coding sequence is TGTGCCAGCAGCCCTGGGACAACCCCCAAGGGCTACACCTTC. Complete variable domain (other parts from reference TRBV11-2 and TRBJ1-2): EAGVAQSPRYKIIEKRQSVAFWCNPISGHATLYWYQQILGQGPKLLIQFQNNGVVDDSQLPKDRFSAERLKGVDSTLKIQPAKLEDSAVYLCASSPGTTPKGYTFGSGTRLTVV.

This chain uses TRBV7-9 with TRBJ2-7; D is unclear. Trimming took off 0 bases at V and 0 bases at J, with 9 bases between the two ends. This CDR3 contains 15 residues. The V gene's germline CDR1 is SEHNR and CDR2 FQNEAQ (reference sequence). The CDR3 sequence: CASSLAGRSSYEQYF. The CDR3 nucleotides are TGTGCCAGCAGCTTAGCGGGCCGATCCTCCTACGAGCAGTACTTC.

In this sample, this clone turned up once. The CDR3 DNA reads as TGTGCCAGCAGTTTAACAGATCAGGGGGTGAAAAACATTCAGTACTTC. As protein: CASSLTDQGVKNIQYF. The rearrangement links TRBV28 to TRBJ2-4; 7 bases match TRBD1. The CDR3 runs 16 residues. The ends lost 2 bases at V and 4 bases at J; junction bases unmatched: 8. CDR1 is MDHEN, CDR2 SYDVKM, per germline. Full variable domain (missing parts from reference TRBV28 and TRBJ2-4): DVKVTQSSRYLVKRTGEKVFLECVQDMDHENMFWYRQDPGLGLRLIYFSYDVKMKEKGDIPEGYSVSREKKERFSLILESASTNQTSMYLCASSLTDQGVKNIQYFGAGTRLSVL.

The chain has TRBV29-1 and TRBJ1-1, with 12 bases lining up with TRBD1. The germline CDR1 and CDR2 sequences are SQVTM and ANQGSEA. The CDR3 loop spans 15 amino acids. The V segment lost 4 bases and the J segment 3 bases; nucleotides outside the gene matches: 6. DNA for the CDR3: TGCAGCGTTGTGGGGACAGGGGGCTGGTACACTGAAGCTTTCTTT. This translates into CSVVGTGGWYTEAFF. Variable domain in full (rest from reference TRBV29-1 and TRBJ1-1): SAVISQKPSRDICQRGTSLTIQCQVDSQVTMMFWYRQQPGQSLTLIATANQGSEATYESGFVIDKFPISRPNLTFSTLTVSNMSPEDSSIYLCSVVGTGGWYTEAFFGQGTRLTVV.

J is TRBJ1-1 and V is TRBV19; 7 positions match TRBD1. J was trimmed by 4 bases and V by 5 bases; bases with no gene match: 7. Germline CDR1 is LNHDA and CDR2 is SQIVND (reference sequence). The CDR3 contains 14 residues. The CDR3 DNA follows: TGTGCCAGTAGTTCCCCGACAGGGCGCACTGAAGCTTTCTTT. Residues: CASSSPTGRTEAFF.

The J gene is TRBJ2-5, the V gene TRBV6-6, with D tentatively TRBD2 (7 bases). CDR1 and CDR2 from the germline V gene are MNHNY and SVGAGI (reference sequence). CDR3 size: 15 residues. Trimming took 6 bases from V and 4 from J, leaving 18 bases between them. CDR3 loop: CASSSAGGQRETQYF. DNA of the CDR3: TGTGCCAGCAGCTCCGCCGGGGGGCAGAGAGAGACCCAGTACTTC.

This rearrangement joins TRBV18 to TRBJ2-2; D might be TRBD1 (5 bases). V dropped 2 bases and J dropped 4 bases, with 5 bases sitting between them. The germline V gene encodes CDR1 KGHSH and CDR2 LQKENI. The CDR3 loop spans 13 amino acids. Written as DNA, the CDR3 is TGTGCCAGCTCACCAGACAGCACCGGGGAGCTGTTTTTT. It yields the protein CASSPDSTGELFF.

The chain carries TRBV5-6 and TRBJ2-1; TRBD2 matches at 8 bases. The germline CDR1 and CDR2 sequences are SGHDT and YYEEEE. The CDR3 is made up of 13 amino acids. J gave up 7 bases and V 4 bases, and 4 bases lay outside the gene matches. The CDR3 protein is CASSPGLVNEQFF. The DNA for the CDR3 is TGTGCCAGCAGCCCGGGACTAGTGAATGAGCAGTTCTTC.

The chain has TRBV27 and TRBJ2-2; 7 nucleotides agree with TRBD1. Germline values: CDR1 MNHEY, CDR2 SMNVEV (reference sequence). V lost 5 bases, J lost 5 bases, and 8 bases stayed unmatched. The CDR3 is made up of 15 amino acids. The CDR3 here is CASSRDDRATGELFF. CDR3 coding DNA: TGTGCCAGCAGTCGAGACGACAGGGCGACCGGGGAGCTGTTTTTT.

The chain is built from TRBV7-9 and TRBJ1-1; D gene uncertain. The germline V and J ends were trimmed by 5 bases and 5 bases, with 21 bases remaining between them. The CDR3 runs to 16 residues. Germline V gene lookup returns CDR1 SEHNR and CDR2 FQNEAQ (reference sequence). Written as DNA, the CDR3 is TGTGCCAGCAGCCTCAAACCCCAAGACTCCCGGACTGAAGCTTTCTTT. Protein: CASSLKPQDSRTEAFF.

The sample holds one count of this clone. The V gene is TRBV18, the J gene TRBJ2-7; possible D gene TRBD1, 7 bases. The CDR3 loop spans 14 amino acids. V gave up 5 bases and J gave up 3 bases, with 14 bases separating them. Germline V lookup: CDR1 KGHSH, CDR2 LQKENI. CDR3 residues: CASSTSGGSYEQYF. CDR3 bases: TGTGCCAGCTCAACCTCAGGGGGGAGCTACGAGCAGTACTTC.

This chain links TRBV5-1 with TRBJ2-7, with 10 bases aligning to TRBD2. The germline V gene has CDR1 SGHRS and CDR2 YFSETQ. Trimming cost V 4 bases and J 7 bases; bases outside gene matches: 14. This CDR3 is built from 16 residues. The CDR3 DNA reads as TGCGCCAGCAGCCCGCGGGCTAGCGGGGGCCAGGGGGAGCAGTACTTC. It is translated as CASSPRASGGQGEQYF.

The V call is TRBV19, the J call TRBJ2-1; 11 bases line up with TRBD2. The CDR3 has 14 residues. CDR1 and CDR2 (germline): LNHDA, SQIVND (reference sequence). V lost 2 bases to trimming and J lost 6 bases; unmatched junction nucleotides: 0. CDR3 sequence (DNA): TGTGCCAGTAGTATACTAGCGGGAGGCAATGAGCAGTTCTTC. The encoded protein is CASSILAGGNEQFF.